The 23 T cell receptor beta chains presented below share a single source sample, sequenced in a study of beta chain features in type 1 diabetes. Study observations and caveats: Across all four CD4+ subsets, people with type 1 diabetes showed modestly shorter TCRB CDR3s.

The antigens these receptors bind are not known. As every portion of the isolated RNA was reverse transcribed, the sequencing read expressed TCRB transcripts. The assay was immunoSEQ multiplex PCR, and TCRdb's table has in-frame clones only and misses some. This sample has roughly 340,000 clones, with 10% to 15% found just once. The specimen was naive CD4+ T cells from blood. These TCRs come from a young woman with type 1 diabetes.

This clone was seen a handful of times. The chain employs TRBV6-5 and TRBJ2-5, with D maybe TRBD1 (6 bases). CDR3 length: 13 amino acids. V was cut by 6 bases and J by 5 bases, with 13 bases left in between. Germline CDR1 is MNHEY and CDR2 is SVGAGI. The CDR3 DNA reads as TGTGCCAGCAGACGAACAGGGACCGAGACCCAGTACTTC. The encoded protein is CASRRTGTETQYF.

This clone was seen only a few times. J is TRBJ1-5 and V is TRBV10-3; D is perhaps TRBD1 (5 bases). CDR1 and CDR2 (germline): ENHRY, SYGVKD. CDR3 size: 14 residues. Trimming took off 2 bases at V and 2 bases at J, with 7 bases between the two ends. In DNA form, the CDR3 reads TGTGCCATCAGTGAGGGGGGGGGCAATCAGCCCCAGCATTTT. It is translated as CAISEGGGNQPQHF.

This clone was recorded once. This chain links TRBV30 with TRBJ2-1, with a weak D call TRBD2 (5 bases). Trimming shortened V by 8 bases and J by 2 bases, and 16 bases separated the two germline ends. Germline CDR1 and CDR2: GTSNPN and SVGIG (reference sequence). This CDR3 contains 14 residues. The chain's CDR3 is CARSPSSTYNEQFF. CDR3 coding DNA: TGTGCCCGATCCCCTAGCTCTACCTACAATGAGCAGTTCTTC.

J is TRBJ1-2 and V is TRBV6-6, with D tentatively TRBD1 (6 bases). CDR1 and CDR2 (germline): MNHNY, SVGAGI (reference sequence). The V and J ends lost 2 bases and 3 bases respectively, with 16 bases between them. The CDR3 has 16 amino acids. CDR3 in DNA: TGTGCCAGCAGTTACGACAGGAGCACCGGGGACTATGGCTACACCTTC. Encoded protein: CASSYDRSTGDYGYTF.

This clone was detected only a few times. The chain employs TRBV6-1 and TRBJ1-5, with a weak D call TRBD1 (5 bases). CDR3 length: 14 residues. Trimming removed 6 bases from V and 4 bases from J, with 13 bases in between. Germline CDR1 reads MNHNS; CDR2 reads SASEGT. The CDR3 here is CASSQGPRNQPQHF. The DNA for the CDR3 is TGTGCCAGCAGCCAGGGTCCACGGAATCAGCCCCAGCATTTT.

This clone was recorded a few times. This chain uses TRBV29-1 with TRBJ2-7; 8 bases map to TRBD2. Near its end, the DNA agrees better with TRBJ2-5, so the J call may be wrong. The CDR3 consists of 12 residues. CDR1 and CDR2 from the germline V gene are SQVTM and ANQGSEA. The CDR3 here is CSVGASGETQYF. Here the CDR3 DNA reads TGCAGCGTTGGTGCTAGCGGGGAGACCCAGTACTTC.

V usage is TRBV5-4 and J usage is TRBJ1-6, with D perhaps TRBD1 (6 bases). The CDR3 sequence is 14 residues long. The germline V and J ends were trimmed by 3 bases and 5 bases, with 9 bases remaining between them. In germline, CDR1 is SGHNT, CDR2 YYREEE (reference sequence). The CDR3, as DNA: TGTGCCAGCAGCTCAAGGACAGATAATTCACCCCTCCACTTT. It specifies CASSSRTDNSPLHF.

The rearrangement uses TRBV10-3 and TRBJ2-3, with D possibly TRBD2 on 6 matching bases. This CDR3 contains 13 residues. V lost 4 bases to trimming and J lost 5 bases, with 10 bases between them. Germline CDR1 and CDR2: ENHRY and SYGVKD. The DNA for the CDR3 is TGTGCCATCAGTGGGGGGGAGTTAGATACGCAGTATTTT. Its protein product is CAISGGELDTQYF.

The genes are TRBV5-1 and TRBJ2-7, with 13 nucleotides matching TRBD2. CDR3 size: 15 residues. Trimming cost V 3 bases and J 4 bases; bases outside gene matches: 4. Germline V gives CDR1 SGHRS, CDR2 YFSETQ. The CDR3 loop reads CASSSGLAGSYEQYF. In DNA form, the CDR3 reads TGCGCCAGCAGCTCGGGACTAGCGGGGAGTTACGAGCAGTACTTC.

This clone has only a few counts. This chain links TRBV2 with TRBJ1-5; the D gene is possibly TRBD1 (5 bases). The length of the CDR3 is 13 residues. Germline CDR1 is SNHLY and CDR2 is FYNNEI. V was trimmed by 2 bases and J by 7 bases, leaving 9 bases between them. The CDR3 region has the DNA TGTGCCAGCAGTGAACAGGGTAGCCAGCCCCAGCATTTT. Amino acid sequence: CASSEQGSQPQHF.

In this sample, this clone turned up a few times. The chain carries TRBV4-3 and TRBJ2-3; D call uncertain. The CDR3 totals 14 residues. Trimming stripped 1 base from V and 2 bases from J, with 7 bases between. Germline CDR1 is LGHNA and CDR2 is YSLEER. This chain's CDR3 is CASSQVLYTDTQYF. CDR3 bases: TGCGCCAGCAGCCAAGTTCTTTACACAGATACGCAGTATTTT.

The gene calls are TRBV30 and TRBJ1-2; D remains ambiguous. CDR1 GTSNPN and CDR2 SVGIG come from the germline V gene (reference sequence). Between the trimmed V and J ends, which lost 2 bases and 3 bases, there was a span of 7 bases. CDR3 length: 12 residues. The CDR3 loop is CAWSPPDYGYTF. The CDR3, as DNA: TGTGCCTGGAGTCCCCCGGACTATGGCTACACCTTC.

The sample holds one count of this clone. The genes are TRBV10-3 and TRBJ2-1; a possible D gene is TRBD2 (6 bases). Germline V gene data show CDR1 as ENHRY and CDR2 as SYGVKD. V gave up 0 bases and J gave up 0 bases, with 12 bases separating them. This CDR3 comprises 17 residues. CDR3 amino acids: CAISESPVADSYNEQFF. CDR3 nucleotides: TGTGCCATCAGTGAGTCGCCAGTAGCGGACTCCTACAATGAGCAGTTCTTC.

The chain joins TRBV9 to TRBJ1-6; D remains unclear. Per the germline V gene, CDR1 is SGDLS and CDR2 is YYNGEE. V was pared by 0 bases and J by 14 bases, with 6 bases between. The CDR3 runs 11 residues. DNA for the CDR3: TGTGCCAGCAGCGTAGGGAGCACCCTCCACTTT. Translated, it gives CASSVGSTLHF.

This clone was picked up a small number of times. The chain uses TRBV4-3 and TRBJ2-7; TRBD1 aligns across 7 bases. CDR3 length: 17 amino acids. The germline V gene has CDR1 LGHNA and CDR2 YSLEER. Trimming removed 2 bases from V and 0 bases from J; junction bases left unmatched: 10. The CDR3 region has the DNA TGCGCCAGCAGCCAAACGCTTACAGGGGCGAGCTCCTACGAGCAGTACTTC. Translated, it gives CASSQTLTGASSYEQYF.

This clone was seen a single time. This sequence joins TRBV19 and TRBJ1-5; D perhaps matches TRBD1 (6 bases). This CDR3 is 16 amino acids long. With 3 bases removed from V and 8 bases from J, the gap between germline ends came to 20 bases. In germline, CDR1 is LNHDA, CDR2 SQIVND (reference sequence). CDR3 DNA sequence: TGTGCCAGTAGTATCGGGGCCGGGACACGGAAGGAGCCCCAGCATTTT. Translation: CASSIGAGTRKEPQHF.

The chain carries TRBV7-9 and TRBJ2-6, with 12 bases fitting TRBD2. CDR1 SEHNR and CDR2 FQNEAQ come from the germline V gene (reference sequence). The CDR3 extends over 17 amino acids. The J segment lost 3 bases and the V segment lost 10 bases, leaving 10 bases of the junction unmatched. For the CDR3, the DNA is TGTGCCACCCAGACTAGCGGGAGATTCTATGGGGCCAACGTCCTGACTTTC. Translation: CATQTSGRFYGANVLTF.

This clone was found a few times. The chain combines TRBV5-6 with TRBJ1-1, with TRBD1 matching 9 bases. The CDR3 sequence is 11 residues long. V lost 4 bases and J lost 11; bases outside the gene matches: 3. Per germline, CDR1 SGHDT and CDR2 YYEEEE. CDR3 in amino acids: CASSQGQGAFF. The CDR3 region has the DNA TGTGCCAGCAGCCAGGGACAGGGTGCTTTCTTT.

CDR3: CASSKKPSGGGTDTQYF. In nucleotides, the CDR3 is TGTGCCAGCAGCAAAAAGCCTAGCGGGGGAGGGACAGATACGCAGTATTTT. This chain links TRBV21-1 with TRBJ2-3; no DNA check was done on the table's D call, TRBD2. TRBV21-1 corresponds to a pseudogene. CDR3 size: 17 residues.

The J gene is TRBJ2-2, the V gene TRBV7-2; 13 nucleotides match TRBD2. This CDR3 is built from 16 residues. Germline CDR1 is SGHTA and CDR2 is FQGNSA. V was pared by 7 bases and J by 7 bases, with 9 bases of the junction left unmatched. The CDR3 is CASTQIRTSGSGELFF. CDR3 sequence (DNA): TGTGCCAGCACCCAAATCCGGACTAGCGGGAGCGGGGAGCTGTTTTTT.

There are a few counts of this clone. The rearrangement links TRBV2 to TRBJ1-1; 8 bases line up with TRBD1. After removal of 8 bases from V and 5 bases from J, the junction contained 7 bases not matched to a gene. This CDR3 is built from 13 residues. Germline lookup yields CDR1 SNHLY and CDR2 FYNNEI. DNA for the CDR3: TGTGCCAGCGGGCAGGGGGCTGGGACTGAAGCTTTCTTT. Translating it yields CASGQGAGTEAFF.

This clone was picked up a small number of times. The chain carries TRBV7-6 and TRBJ2-3; 9 nucleotides align to TRBD2. CDR1 is SGHVS, CDR2 FNYEAQ, per germline. Trimming at V came to 0 bases and at J to 6 bases, leaving 10 bases not matched to a gene. The CDR3 totals 17 residues. For the CDR3, the DNA is TGTGCCAGCAGCTTAGCTGGTAGCGGGGGCGAGTGGGATACGCAGTATTTT. It codes for CASSLAGSGGEWDTQYF.

This clone has just a few counts. The chain couples TRBV11-2 to TRBJ2-7, with D perhaps matching TRBD1 (5 bases). V was cut by 2 bases and J by 4 bases, with 12 bases left in between. The V gene's germline CDR1 is SGHAT and CDR2 FQNNGV. This CDR3 comprises 14 residues. The CDR3 loop reads CASSLLGRAYEQYF. The CDR3 coding sequence is TGTGCCAGCAGCTTACTAGGCAGGGCGTACGAGCAGTACTTC.